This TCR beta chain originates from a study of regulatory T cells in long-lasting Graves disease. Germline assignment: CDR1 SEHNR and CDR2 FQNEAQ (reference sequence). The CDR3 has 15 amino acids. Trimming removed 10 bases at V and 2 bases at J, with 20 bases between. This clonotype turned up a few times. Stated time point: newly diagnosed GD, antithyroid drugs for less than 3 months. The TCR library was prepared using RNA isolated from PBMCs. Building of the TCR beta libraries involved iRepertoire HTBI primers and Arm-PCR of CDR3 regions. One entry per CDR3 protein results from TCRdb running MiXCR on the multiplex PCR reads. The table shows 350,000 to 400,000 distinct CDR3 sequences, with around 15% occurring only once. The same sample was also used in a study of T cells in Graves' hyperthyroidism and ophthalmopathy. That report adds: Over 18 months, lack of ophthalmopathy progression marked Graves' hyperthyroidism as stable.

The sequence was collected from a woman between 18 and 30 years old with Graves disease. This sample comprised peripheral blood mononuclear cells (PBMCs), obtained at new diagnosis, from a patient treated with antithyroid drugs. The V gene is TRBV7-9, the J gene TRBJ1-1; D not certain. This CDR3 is CATRWRSGFNTEAFF. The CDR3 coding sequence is TGTGCCACCCGTTGGCGGTCAGGCTTCAACACTGAAGCTTTCTTT.